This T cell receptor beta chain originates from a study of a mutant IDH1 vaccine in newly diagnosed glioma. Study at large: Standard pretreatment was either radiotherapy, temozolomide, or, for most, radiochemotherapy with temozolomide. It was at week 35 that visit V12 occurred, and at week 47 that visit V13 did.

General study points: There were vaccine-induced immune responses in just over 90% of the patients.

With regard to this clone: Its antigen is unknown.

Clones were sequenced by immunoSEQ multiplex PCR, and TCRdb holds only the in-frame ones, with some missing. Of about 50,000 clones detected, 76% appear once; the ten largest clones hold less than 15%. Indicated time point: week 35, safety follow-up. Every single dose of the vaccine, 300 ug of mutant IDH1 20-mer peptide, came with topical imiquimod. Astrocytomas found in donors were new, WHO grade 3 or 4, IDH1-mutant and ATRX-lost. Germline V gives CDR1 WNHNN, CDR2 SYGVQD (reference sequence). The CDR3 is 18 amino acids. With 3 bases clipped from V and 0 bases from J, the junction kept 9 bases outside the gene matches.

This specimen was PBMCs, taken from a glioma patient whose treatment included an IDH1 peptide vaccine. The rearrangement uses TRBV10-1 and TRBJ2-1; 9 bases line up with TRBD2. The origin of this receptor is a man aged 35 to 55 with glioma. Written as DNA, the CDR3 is TGCGCCAGCAGTGAAATTCTAGCGGGAAGGAGCTCCTACAATGAGCAGTTCTTC. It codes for CASSEILAGRSSYNEQFF.